This is a list of T cell receptor beta chains from one sample in a study of T cell repertoires in cytomegalovirus infection. Antigens for these TCRs are unknown. TCRdb recomputed calls from the reads with MiXCR, one row per CDR3 protein. The sample records approximately 130,000 distinct CDR3 sequences, around 25% being singletons. Source material: PBMCs, sequenced either directly or after in vitro stimulation (not recorded which). These receptors were taken from a human donor in good health (CMV status not recorded). Some clones in this sample may be carry-over from other donors' samples. The conserved cysteine and the conserved F or W are not part of the CDR3 here. The order of the fields is V gene, CDR3 protein.

>TRBV7-2
ASSMTAQETQY
>TRBV7-2
ASSLLGYGYT
>TRBV28
ASGRGYEQY
>TRBV28
ASSSWKGYNEQF
>TRBV11-3
ASERLAGLANEQF
>TRBV5-4
ASSFTRESTNEKLF
>TRBV6-1
ASQARQGPYEQY
>TRBV11-2
ASSGDPGLAGTDTQY
>TRBV7-3
ASSTGPGSRANVLT
>TRBV20-1
SARDLSGKFSYNEQF
>TRBV7-2
ASSLPRGAQVNEQF
>TRBV27
ASSSRLSGNTIY
>TRBV5-4
ASRRPGLAGDTQY
>TRBV20-1
SAPQTSGTSGSGMMYEQF
>TRBV6-5
ASRSGQGNNEQF
>TRBV5-8
ASSRGLASYNEQF
>TRBV12-3/TRBV12-4
ASSFLPQETQY
>TRBV19
ASSAYRQGRGTEAF
>TRBV7-2
ASSLAGLSYNEQF
>TRBV6-2/TRBV6-3
ASTQGIAEQETQY
>TRBV28
ASSLRWAREAF
>TRBV12-3/TRBV12-4
ASSSHGAGELF
>TRBV12-3/TRBV12-4
ASSSDIGSYNEQF
>TRBV7-2
ASSPGTSSDTQY